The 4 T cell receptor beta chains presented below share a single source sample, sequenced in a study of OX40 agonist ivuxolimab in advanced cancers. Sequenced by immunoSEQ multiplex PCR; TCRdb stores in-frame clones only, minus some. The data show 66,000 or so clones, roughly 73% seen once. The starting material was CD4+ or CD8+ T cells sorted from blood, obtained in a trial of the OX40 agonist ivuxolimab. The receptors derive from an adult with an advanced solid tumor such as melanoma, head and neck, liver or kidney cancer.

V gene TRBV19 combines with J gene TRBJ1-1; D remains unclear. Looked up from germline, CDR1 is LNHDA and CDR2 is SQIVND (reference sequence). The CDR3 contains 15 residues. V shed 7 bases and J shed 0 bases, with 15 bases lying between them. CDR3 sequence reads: CASIRAAQMNTEAFF. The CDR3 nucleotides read TGTGCCAGTATCCGGGCTGCGCAGATGAACACTGAAGCTTTCTTT.

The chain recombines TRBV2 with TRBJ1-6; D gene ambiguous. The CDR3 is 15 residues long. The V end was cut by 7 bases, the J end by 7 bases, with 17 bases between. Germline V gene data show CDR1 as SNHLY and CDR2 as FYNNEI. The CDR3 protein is CASNGYSSFNSPLHF. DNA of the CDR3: TGTGCCAGCAACGGCTATTCGTCATTCAATTCACCCCTCCACTTT.

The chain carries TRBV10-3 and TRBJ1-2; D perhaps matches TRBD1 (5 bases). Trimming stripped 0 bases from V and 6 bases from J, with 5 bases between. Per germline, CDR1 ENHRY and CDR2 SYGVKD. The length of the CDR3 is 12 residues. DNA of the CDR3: TGTGCCATCAGTGAGTCGGGGGATGGCTACACCTTC. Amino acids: CAISESGDGYTF.

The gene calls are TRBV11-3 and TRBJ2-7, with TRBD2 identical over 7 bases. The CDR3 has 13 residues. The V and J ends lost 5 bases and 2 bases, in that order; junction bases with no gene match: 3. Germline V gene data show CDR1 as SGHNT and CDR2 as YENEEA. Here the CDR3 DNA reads TGTGCCAGCAGCGCCGGGACTACCTACGAGCAGTACTTC. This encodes CASSAGTTYEQYF.